A selection of T cell receptor beta chains follows, all from one sample in a study of response to subunit inactivated influenza vaccine. In TCRdb, the RT-PCR reads were re-called with MiXCR into one record per CDR3 protein. The profile shows approximately 520,000 distinct CDR3 sequences, about 25% of them singletons. The starting material was CD4+ T cells sorted from PBMCs, obtained roughly 5 days after vaccination. Source of these receptors: a man aged 50-60 years who received an inactivated influenza vaccine. CDR3s include the opening cysteine and the closing phenylalanine or tryptophan. A D gene is named only where the DNA matches it firmly. Clone size is stated in some rows and not others, as once, few, many or a class when expanded.

clone size: .
V gene: TRBV4-2
D gene: .
J gene: TRBJ2-3
CDR3 DNA: TGTGCCAGCAGCCAGGGGGGGGCCACAGATACGCAGTATTTT
CDR3 protein: CASSQGGATDTQYF

clone size: .
V gene: TRBV12-3/TRBV12-4
D gene: TRBD1
J gene: TRBJ2-7
CDR3 DNA: TGTGCCAGCCGGGCCGGGACAGGACCTTTCGAGCAGTACTTC
CDR3 protein: CASRAGTGPFEQYF

clone size: few
V gene: TRBV20-1
D gene: TRBD2
J gene: TRBJ2-5
CDR3 DNA: TGCAGTGCTTCCGGGACTAGCGGGTCCCAAGAGACCCAGTACTTC
CDR3 protein: CSASGTSGSQETQYF

clone size: few
V gene: TRBV10-3
D gene: TRBD1
J gene: TRBJ2-7
CDR3 DNA: TGTGCCATCAGCCAAGGACAGGGACCTACGGGCTCCTACGAGCAGTACTTC
CDR3 protein: CAISQGQGPTGSYEQYF

clone size: few
V gene: TRBV20-1
D gene: .
J gene: TRBJ2-7
CDR3 DNA: TGCAGTGCTAGAGCGGGACCACAAATGACCTACGAGCAGTACTTC
CDR3 protein: CSARAGPQMTYEQYF

clone size: .
V gene: TRBV28
D gene: TRBD2
J gene: TRBJ2-1
CDR3 DNA: TGTGCCAGCAGTTCAAATAGGCGCGGGGGGGCGTACAATGAGCAGTTCTTC
CDR3 protein: CASSSNRRGGAYNEQFF

clone size: .
V gene: TRBV7-9
D gene: TRBD1
J gene: TRBJ1-5
CDR3 DNA: TGTGCCAGCAGCAAGACAGGGGGGAGTCAGCCCCAGCATTTT
CDR3 protein: CASSKTGGSQPQHF

clone size: .
V gene: TRBV6-2/TRBV6-3
D gene: .
J gene: TRBJ1-4
CDR3 DNA: TGTGCCAGCAACCGGGACGGAACTAATGAAAAACTGTTTTTT
CDR3 protein: CASNRDGTNEKLFF

clone size: few
V gene: TRBV27
D gene: TRBD2
J gene: TRBJ2-7
CDR3 DNA: TGTGCCAGCAGTTCATCCCGACGGGGGGGTTCCTACGAGCAGTACTTC
CDR3 protein: CASSSSRRGGSYEQYF

clone size: .
V gene: TRBV7-2
D gene: .
J gene: TRBJ1-1
CDR3 DNA: TGTGCCAGCAGCTTACTTTCTGGGGGTTTCACTGAAGCTTTCTTT
CDR3 protein: CASSLLSGGFTEAFF

clone size: .
V gene: TRBV11-2
D gene: .
J gene: TRBJ2-7
CDR3 DNA: TGTGCCAGCAGCCTAGGGACACGGGTTTTGGACGAGCAGTACTTC
CDR3 protein: CASSLGTRVLDEQYF

clone size: many
V gene: TRBV20-1
D gene: TRBD1
J gene: TRBJ2-5
CDR3 DNA: TGCAGTGCTGGGACCTCCGGGACAGGGACATCAGAGACCCAGTACTTC
CDR3 protein: CSAGTSGTGTSETQYF

clone size: .
V gene: TRBV9
D gene: .
J gene: TRBJ2-2
CDR3 DNA: TGTGCCAGCAGCCCCGGACAGAGGGTAAACACCGGGGAGCTGTTTTTT
CDR3 protein: CASSPGQRVNTGELFF

clone size: few
V gene: TRBV7-2
D gene: .
J gene: TRBJ2-1
CDR3 DNA: TGTGCCAGCAGCCCAAGGGGGGGGACTGAGCAGTTCTTC
CDR3 protein: CASSPRGGTEQFF

clone size: .
V gene: TRBV12-3/TRBV12-4
D gene: .
J gene: TRBJ2-5
CDR3 DNA: TGTGCCAGCACGCCTGGGGGTGGTTGGACCCAGTACTTC
CDR3 protein: CASTPGGGWTQYF

clone size: .
V gene: TRBV5-5
D gene: TRBD1
J gene: TRBJ2-1
CDR3 DNA: TGTGCCAGCAGCCCGGGACAGGGGGCGATGAGGGAGCAGTTCTTC
CDR3 protein: CASSPGQGAMREQFF

clone size: .
V gene: TRBV29-1
D gene: .
J gene: TRBJ2-2
CDR3 DNA: TGCAGCGCCGTGAACACCGGGGAGCTGTTTTTT
CDR3 protein: CSAVNTGELFF

clone size: .
V gene: TRBV30
D gene: .
J gene: TRBJ1-4
CDR3 DNA: TGTGCCTTTCAAGGAGGGACACATGAAAAACTGTTTTTT
CDR3 protein: CAFQGGTHEKLFF

clone size: .
V gene: TRBV7-2
D gene: .
J gene: TRBJ2-7
CDR3 DNA: TGTGCCAGCAGCCTGGGACGGCGTCGCGAGCAGTACTTC
CDR3 protein: CASSLGRRREQYF

clone size: .
V gene: TRBV3-1
D gene: TRBD2
J gene: TRBJ2-2
CDR3 DNA: TGTGCCAGCAGCCAAGATCTGGGCCTAGCGGCGAACACCGGGGAGCTGTTTTTT
CDR3 protein: CASSQDLGLAANTGELFF

clone size: once
V gene: TRBV28
D gene: .
J gene: TRBJ2-7
CDR3 DNA: TGTGCCAGCAGTGCCCCACACACTCACCGGTACTTC
CDR3 protein: CASSAPHTHRYF

clone size: .
V gene: TRBV20-1
D gene: .
J gene: TRBJ2-1
CDR3 DNA: TGCAGTGCTAGAGTCCCGGGTTCGGGCTACAATGAGCAGTTCTTC
CDR3 protein: CSARVPGSGYNEQFF

clone size: .
V gene: TRBV20-1
D gene: .
J gene: TRBJ2-6
CDR3 DNA: TGCAGTGCTAGTGCTTCGGGGGCCAACGTCCTGACTTTC
CDR3 protein: CSASASGANVLTF

clone size: .
V gene: TRBV20-1
D gene: TRBD1
J gene: TRBJ2-7
CDR3 DNA: TGCAGTGCTCAAGGGACAGGGGGAGCCTACGAGCAGTACTTC
CDR3 protein: CSAQGTGGAYEQYF

clone size: many
V gene: TRBV5-1
D gene: .
J gene: TRBJ2-1
CDR3 DNA: TGCGCCAGCAGCCGACGCCCAGGGTTGAGAGACAATGAGCAGTTCTTC
CDR3 protein: CASSRRPGLRDNEQFF

clone size: .
V gene: TRBV4-2
D gene: TRBD1
J gene: TRBJ2-7
CDR3 DNA: TGTGCCAGCAGCCAAATCGAACAGGGGAAAGACTACGAGCAGTACTTC
CDR3 protein: CASSQIEQGKDYEQYF

clone size: .
V gene: TRBV20-1
D gene: TRBD2
J gene: TRBJ2-7
CDR3 DNA: TGCAGTGCTGTCGGACTAGCGGGTTCCTACGAGCAGTACTTC
CDR3 protein: CSAVGLAGSYEQYF

clone size: .
V gene: TRBV20-1
D gene: TRBD1
J gene: TRBJ2-5
CDR3 DNA: TGCAGTGCCCAGATTACAGGGGAAGAGACCCAGTACTTC
CDR3 protein: CSAQITGEETQYF

clone size: .
V gene: TRBV28
D gene: .
J gene: TRBJ2-1
CDR3 DNA: TGTGCCAGCAGTTACTCACTAGTGAGGGAGCAGTTCTTC
CDR3 protein: CASSYSLVREQFF

clone size: .
V gene: TRBV20-1
D gene: TRBD1
J gene: TRBJ2-7
CDR3 DNA: TGCAGTGCTAGAGGGGGGACAGGGGGCTACTACGAGCAGTACTTC
CDR3 protein: CSARGGTGGYYEQYF

clone size: .
V gene: TRBV4-3
D gene: TRBD2
J gene: TRBJ2-7
CDR3 DNA: TGCGCCAGCAGCCAAGATCGTGCTAGCGGGAGCTACGAGCAGTACTTC
CDR3 protein: CASSQDRASGSYEQYF

clone size: .
V gene: TRBV6-2/TRBV6-3
D gene: .
J gene: TRBJ2-6
CDR3 DNA: TGTGCCAGCTTAAGGAGAGGCTCTGGGGCCAACGTCCTGACTTTC
CDR3 protein: CASLRRGSGANVLTF

clone size: .
V gene: TRBV7-3
D gene: TRBD1
J gene: TRBJ2-1
CDR3 DNA: TGTGCCAGCAGCCCCGGACAGGGTCGGGATGAGCAGTTCTTC
CDR3 protein: CASSPGQGRDEQFF

clone size: few
V gene: TRBV11-1
D gene: .
J gene: TRBJ2-7
CDR3 DNA: TGTGCCAGCAGCTACCAAGGCAGCACACTCTACGAGCAGTACTTC
CDR3 protein: CASSYQGSTLYEQYF

clone size: few
V gene: TRBV10-3
D gene: .
J gene: TRBJ2-3
CDR3 DNA: TGTGCCATCAGGACAGCTAGCACAGATACGCAGTATTTT
CDR3 protein: CAIRTASTDTQYF

clone size: .
V gene: TRBV4-3
D gene: .
J gene: TRBJ1-6
CDR3 DNA: TGCGCCAGCAGCGAAGGGGGGACCGTAGGGTCACCCCTCCACTTT
CDR3 protein: CASSEGGTVGSPLHF

clone size: few
V gene: TRBV29-1
D gene: .
J gene: TRBJ2-1
CDR3 DNA: TGCAGCGGACGTGGGGCAGCGGAGCAGTTCTTC
CDR3 protein: CSGRGAAEQFF

clone size: .
V gene: TRBV10-2
D gene: .
J gene: TRBJ1-4
CDR3 DNA: TGCGCCAGCATGTACCCGGGATCCTCTAATGAAAAACTGTTTTTT
CDR3 protein: CASMYPGSSNEKLFF

clone size: .
V gene: TRBV12-3/TRBV12-4
D gene: .
J gene: TRBJ2-4
CDR3 DNA: TGTGCCAGCAGTTCCTCCGGGACGCCGCCCTATCACATTCAGTACTTC
CDR3 protein: CASSSSGTPPYHIQYF

clone size: .
V gene: TRBV12-3/TRBV12-4
D gene: TRBD1
J gene: TRBJ2-7
CDR3 DNA: TGTGCCAGCAGTTCCTCCCCGGGACAGGTCCCCTCCTACGAGCAGTACTTC
CDR3 protein: CASSSSPGQVPSYEQYF

clone size: .
V gene: TRBV20-1
D gene: .
J gene: TRBJ1-3
CDR3 DNA: TGCAGTGCTAAGGCCAGATTCTCTGGAAACACCATATATTTT
CDR3 protein: CSAKARFSGNTIYF

clone size: .
V gene: TRBV15
D gene: .
J gene: TRBJ2-5
CDR3 DNA: TGTGCCACCAGCAGAGATCATCTGGGAACATACTTC
CDR3 protein: CATSRDHLGTYF

clone size: few
V gene: TRBV27
D gene: TRBD1
J gene: TRBJ2-7
CDR3 DNA: TGTGCCAGCAGTTTAAGGTATGGAGGACAGGGTTCCTACGAGCAGTACTTC
CDR3 protein: CASSLRYGGQGSYEQYF

clone size: .
V gene: TRBV7-2
D gene: .
J gene: TRBJ2-5
CDR3 DNA: TGTGCCAGCAGCTCCCCCGTACGGGGGACCCAGTACTTC
CDR3 protein: CASSSPVRGTQYF

clone size: .
V gene: TRBV18
D gene: .
J gene: TRBJ2-1
CDR3 DNA: TGTGCCAGCTCACGGGACACCAATGAGCAGTTCTTC
CDR3 protein: CASSRDTNEQFF

clone size: .
V gene: TRBV29-1
D gene: TRBD1
J gene: TRBJ2-7
CDR3 DNA: TGCAGCGTTGAACGGACAGGGGCCTACGAGCAGTACTTC
CDR3 protein: CSVERTGAYEQYF

clone size: .
V gene: TRBV20-1
D gene: .
J gene: TRBJ1-1
CDR3 DNA: TGCAGTGCTAGAGGGTACCGGAACACTGAAGCTTTCTTT
CDR3 protein: CSARGYRNTEAFF

clone size: few
V gene: TRBV10-3
D gene: TRBD2
J gene: TRBJ2-1
CDR3 DNA: TGTGCCATCAGCCACAGAAATCTAGCGGGGGAGCAGTTCTTC
CDR3 protein: CAISHRNLAGEQFF

clone size: few
V gene: TRBV2
D gene: TRBD1
J gene: TRBJ2-2
CDR3 DNA: TGTGCCAGCAGCCAAAACAGGGGTTGGGAGCTGTTTTTT
CDR3 protein: CASSQNRGWELFF

clone size: .
V gene: TRBV27
D gene: .
J gene: TRBJ1-2
CDR3 DNA: TGTGCCAGCATGGGCCCTTACTATGGCTACACCTTC
CDR3 protein: CASMGPYYGYTF

clone size: few
V gene: TRBV5-1
D gene: TRBD1
J gene: TRBJ2-7
CDR3 DNA: TGCGCCAGCAGCTTGCCGGACAGGGCCGACGAGCAGTACTTC
CDR3 protein: CASSLPDRADEQYF

clone size: once
V gene: TRBV20-1
D gene: .
J gene: TRBJ2-4
CDR3 DNA: TGCAGTGCTAGAGAAGCAGGGGCGGCCAAAAACATTCAGTACTTC
CDR3 protein: CSAREAGAAKNIQYF

clone size: .
V gene: TRBV2
D gene: .
J gene: TRBJ1-2
CDR3 DNA: TGTGCCAGCAGTGACAGCCTTCGTCTCTATGGCTACACCTTC
CDR3 protein: CASSDSLRLYGYTF

clone size: .
V gene: TRBV5-1
D gene: TRBD1
J gene: TRBJ1-5
CDR3 DNA: TGCGCCAGCAGCCTGACAGGGAGGGATCAGCCCCAGCATTTT
CDR3 protein: CASSLTGRDQPQHF